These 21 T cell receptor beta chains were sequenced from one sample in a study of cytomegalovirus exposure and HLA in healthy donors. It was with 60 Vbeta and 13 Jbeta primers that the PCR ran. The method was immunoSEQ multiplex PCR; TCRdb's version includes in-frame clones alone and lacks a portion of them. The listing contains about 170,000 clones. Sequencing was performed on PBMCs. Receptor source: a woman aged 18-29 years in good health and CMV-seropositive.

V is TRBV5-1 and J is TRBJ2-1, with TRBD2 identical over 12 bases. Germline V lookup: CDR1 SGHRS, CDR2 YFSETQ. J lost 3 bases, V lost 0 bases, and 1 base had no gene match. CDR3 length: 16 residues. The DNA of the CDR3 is TGCGCCAGCAGCTTGGGGACTAGCGGGAACTACAATGAGCAGTTCTTC. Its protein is CASSLGTSGNYNEQFF. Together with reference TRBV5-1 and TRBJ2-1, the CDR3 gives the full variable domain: KAGVTQTPRYLIKTRGQQVTLSCSPISGHRSVSWYQQTPGQGLQFLFEYFSETQRNKGNFPGRFSGRQFSNSRSEMNVSTLELGDSALYLCASSLGTSGNYNEQFFGPGTRLTVL.

The CDR3: CASSQDPTGGWDQPQHF. Here the CDR3 DNA reads TGTGCCAGCAGCCAAGATCCAACAGGGGGATGGGATCAGCCCCAGCATTTT. The chain uses TRBV4-2 and TRBJ1-5, with 8 bases that match TRBD1. The V gene end was trimmed by 0 bases and the J gene end by 5 bases; junction bases not matched to a gene: 9. CDR1 and CDR2 (germline): LGHNA, YNFKEQ. This CDR3 has 17 residues.

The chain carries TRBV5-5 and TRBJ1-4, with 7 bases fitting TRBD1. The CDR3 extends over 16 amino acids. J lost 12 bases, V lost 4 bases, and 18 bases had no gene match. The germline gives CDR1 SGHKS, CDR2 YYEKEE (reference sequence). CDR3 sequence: CASSRGQPSQRFELFF. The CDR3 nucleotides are TGTGCCAGCAGCCGGGGACAGCCCTCCCAGAGGTTCGAACTGTTTTTT.

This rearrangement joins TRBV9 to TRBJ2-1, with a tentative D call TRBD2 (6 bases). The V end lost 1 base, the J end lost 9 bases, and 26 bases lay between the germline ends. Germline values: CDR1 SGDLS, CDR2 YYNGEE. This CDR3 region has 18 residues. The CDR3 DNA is TGTGCCAGCAGCGTAATGAGCGCTTCCGGCGGGATAAACGGTGAGCAGTTCTTC. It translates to CASSVMSASGGINGEQFF.

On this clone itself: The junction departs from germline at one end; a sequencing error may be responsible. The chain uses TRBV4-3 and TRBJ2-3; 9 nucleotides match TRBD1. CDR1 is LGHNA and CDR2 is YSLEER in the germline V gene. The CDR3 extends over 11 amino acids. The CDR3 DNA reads TGCGCCAGCAGCCATCTCGGGACAGGGTACTTT. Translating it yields CASSHLGTGYF.

CDR3 in amino acids: CASSSLTGSGTQYF. The CDR3 coding sequence is TGTGCCAGCAGCTCCCTGACAGGGAGTGGGACCCAGTACTTC. The chain uses TRBV11-2 and TRBJ2-5; TRBD1 aligns across 7 bases. CDR3 size: 14 residues. The V gene's germline CDR1 is SGHAT and CDR2 FQNNGV. Trimming removed 4 bases from V and 7 bases from J; junction bases left unmatched: 9.

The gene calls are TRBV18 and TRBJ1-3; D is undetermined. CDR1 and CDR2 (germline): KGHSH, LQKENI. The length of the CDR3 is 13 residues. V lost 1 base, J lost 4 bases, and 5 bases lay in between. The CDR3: CASSPLEGNTIYF. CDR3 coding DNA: TGTGCCAGCTCACCACTGGAGGGAAACACCATATATTTT.

The CDR3 coding sequence is TGCGCCAGCAGCTTGAACAGGGGGAGGTACGAGCAGTACTTC. This encodes CASSLNRGRYEQYF. The rearrangement joins TRBV5-1 to TRBJ2-5, with 8 bases matching TRBD1. Gene TRBJ2-7 matches the end of the DNA better, so the J call may be wrong. This CDR3 contains 14 residues. CDR1 and CDR2 from the germline V gene are SGHRS and YFSETQ.

CDR3 DNA sequence: TGTGCCAGCAGTGCCATACCGGGACAGGGAAAAGAGACCCAGTACTTC. Translating gives CASSAIPGQGKETQYF. The rearrangement links TRBV6-1 to TRBJ2-5; TRBD1 aligns across 9 bases. CDR1 is MNHNS and CDR2 is SASEGT in the germline V gene. This CDR3 comprises 16 residues. The V segment lost 4 bases and the J segment 3 bases; nucleotides outside the gene matches: 9.

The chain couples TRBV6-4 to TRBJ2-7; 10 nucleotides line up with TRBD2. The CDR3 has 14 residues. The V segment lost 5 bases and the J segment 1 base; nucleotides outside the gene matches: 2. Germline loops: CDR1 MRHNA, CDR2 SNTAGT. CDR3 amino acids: CASSRTSGSYEQYF. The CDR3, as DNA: TGTGCCAGCAGTCGGACTAGCGGATCCTACGAGCAGTACTTC.

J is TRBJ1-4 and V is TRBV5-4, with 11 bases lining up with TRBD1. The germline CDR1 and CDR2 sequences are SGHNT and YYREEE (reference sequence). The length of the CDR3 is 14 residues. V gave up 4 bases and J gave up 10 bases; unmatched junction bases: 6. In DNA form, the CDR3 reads TGTGCCAGCAGCCCGGGACAGGGGGGCGGAAAACTGTTTTTT. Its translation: CASSPGQGGGKLFF.

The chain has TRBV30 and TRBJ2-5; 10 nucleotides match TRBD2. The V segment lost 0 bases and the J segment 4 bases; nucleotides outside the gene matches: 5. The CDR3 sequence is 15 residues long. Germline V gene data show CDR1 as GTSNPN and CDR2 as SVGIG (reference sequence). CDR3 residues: CAWSVTSGALETQYF. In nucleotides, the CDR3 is TGTGCCTGGAGTGTAACTAGCGGGGCCTTAGAGACCCAGTACTTC.

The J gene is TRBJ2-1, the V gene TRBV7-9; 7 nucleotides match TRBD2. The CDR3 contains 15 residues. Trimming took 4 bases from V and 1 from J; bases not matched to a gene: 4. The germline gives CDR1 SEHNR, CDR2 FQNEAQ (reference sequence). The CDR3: CASSSLAKSYNEQFF. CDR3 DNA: TGTGCCAGCAGCTCACTAGCGAAGTCCTACAATGAGCAGTTCTTC.

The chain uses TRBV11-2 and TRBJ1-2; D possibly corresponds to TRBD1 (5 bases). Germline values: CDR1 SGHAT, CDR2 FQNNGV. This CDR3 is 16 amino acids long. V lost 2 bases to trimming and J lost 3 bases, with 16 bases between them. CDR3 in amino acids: CASSLTPGDVDYGYTF. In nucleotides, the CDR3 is TGTGCCAGCAGCTTAACCCCGGGGGATGTGGACTATGGCTACACCTTC.

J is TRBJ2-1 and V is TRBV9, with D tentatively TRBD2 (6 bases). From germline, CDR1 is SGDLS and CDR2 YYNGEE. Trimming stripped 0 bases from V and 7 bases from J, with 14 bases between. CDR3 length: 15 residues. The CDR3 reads CASSVVAGRGNEQFF. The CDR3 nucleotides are TGTGCCAGCAGCGTAGTGGCAGGGCGGGGTAATGAGCAGTTCTTC.

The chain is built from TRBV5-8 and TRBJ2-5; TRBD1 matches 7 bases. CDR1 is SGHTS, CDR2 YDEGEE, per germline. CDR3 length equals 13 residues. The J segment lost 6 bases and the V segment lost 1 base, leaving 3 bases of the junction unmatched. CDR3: CASSLSGGKTQYF. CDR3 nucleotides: TGTGCCAGCAGCTTGTCAGGGGGAAAGACCCAGTACTTC.

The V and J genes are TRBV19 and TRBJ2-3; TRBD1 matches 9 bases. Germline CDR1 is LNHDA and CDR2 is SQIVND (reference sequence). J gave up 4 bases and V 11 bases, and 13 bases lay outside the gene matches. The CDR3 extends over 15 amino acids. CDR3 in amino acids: CAASIQGAEADTQYF. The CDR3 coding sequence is TGTGCCGCGTCTATACAGGGGGCGGAGGCAGATACGCAGTATTTT.

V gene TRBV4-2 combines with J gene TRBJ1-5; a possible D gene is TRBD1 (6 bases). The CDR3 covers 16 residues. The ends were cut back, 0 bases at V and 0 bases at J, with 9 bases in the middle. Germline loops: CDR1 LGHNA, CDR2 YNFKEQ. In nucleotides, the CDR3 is TGTGCCAGCAGCCAAGATCCAGGGGATAGCAATCAGCCCCAGCATTTT. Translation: CASSQDPGDSNQPQHF.

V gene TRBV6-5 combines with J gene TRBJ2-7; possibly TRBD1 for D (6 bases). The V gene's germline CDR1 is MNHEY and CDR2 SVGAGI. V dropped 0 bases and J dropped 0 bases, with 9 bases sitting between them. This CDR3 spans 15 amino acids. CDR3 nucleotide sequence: TGTGCCAGCAGTTACTCGGGGGCGAGCTCCTACGAGCAGTACTTC. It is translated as CASSYSGASSYEQYF.

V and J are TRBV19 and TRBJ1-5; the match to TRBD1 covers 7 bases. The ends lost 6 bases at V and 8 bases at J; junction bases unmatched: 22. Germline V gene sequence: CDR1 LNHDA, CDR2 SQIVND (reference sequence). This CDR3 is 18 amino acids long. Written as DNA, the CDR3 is TGTGCCAGTAGGAATCACCGGGACAGACTCCTAAAATTCGAGCCCCAGCATTTT. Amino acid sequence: CASRNHRDRLLKFEPQHF.

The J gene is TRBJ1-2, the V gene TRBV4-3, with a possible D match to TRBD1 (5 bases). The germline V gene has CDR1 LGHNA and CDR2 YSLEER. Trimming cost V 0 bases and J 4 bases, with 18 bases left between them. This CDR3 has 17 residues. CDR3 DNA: TGCGCCAGCAGCCAAGATTCGTGGGGGAGGGAGGCCTATGGCTACACCTTC. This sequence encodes CASSQDSWGREAYGYTF.